Shown below are 19 T cell receptor beta chains from a single sample sequenced in a study of control samples from healthy donors and cancer patients. Libraries were prepared by immunoSEQ multiplex PCR; TCRdb keeps only in-frame clonotypes and omits some of them. This sample carries about 160,000 clones, over 95% of them seen once, and the ten largest clones take approximately 1%. Specimen: blood. These receptors were taken from a woman aged 25-40 years in good health.

CDR3 DNA sequence: TGTGCCAGCAGTTACTCGAGAGGCTTGAACACTGAAGCTTTCTTT. Protein product: CASSYSRGLNTEAFF. The J gene is TRBJ1-1, the V gene TRBV6-5; D is undetermined. The CDR3 spans 15 residues. The germline CDR1 and CDR2 sequences are MNHEY and SVGAGI. V lost 0 bases and J 0 bases, leaving 8 bases between the germline ends.

The gene calls are TRBV7-6 and TRBJ1-1; D call uncertain. V lost 1 base and J lost 1, with 4 bases in between. Germline V lookup: CDR1 SGHVS, CDR2 FNYEAQ. CDR3 length equals 13 residues. Here the CDR3 reads CASSLGENTEAFF. In DNA, the CDR3 is TGTGCCAGCAGCTTAGGGGAGAACACTGAAGCTTTCTTT. Variable domain in full (rest from reference TRBV7-6 and TRBJ1-1): GAGVSQSPRYKVTKRGQDVALRCDPISGHVSLYWYRQALGQGPEFLTYFNYEAQQDKSGLPNDRFSAERPEGSISTLTIQRTEQRDSAMYRCASSLGENTEAFFGQGTRLTVV.

This chain connects TRBV12-3 or TRBV12-4 to TRBJ1-2; the match to TRBD1 covers 7 bases. The CDR3 spans 13 residues. With 5 bases clipped from V and 4 bases from J, the junction kept 4 bases outside the gene matches. The CDR3 DNA reads TGTGCCAGCAGTCAAACAGGGGCCTATGGCTACACCTTC. It is translated as CASSQTGAYGYTF.

The genes are TRBV10-1 and TRBJ1-1; D may be TRBD1 (6 bases). Trimming stripped 5 bases from V and 1 base from J, with 8 bases between. CDR1 and CDR2 from the germline V gene are WNHNN and SYGVQD (reference sequence). The length of the CDR3 is 13 residues. CDR3 loop: CASSRTANTEAFF. The CDR3 coding sequence is TGCGCCAGCAGTAGGACAGCGAACACTGAAGCTTTCTTT.

A remark on this clone: The sample contains more than one DNA sequence encoding this CDR3. The chain is built from TRBV30 and TRBJ1-1; TRBD1 is a possible D gene (6 bases). The ends were cut back, 4 bases at V and 7 bases at J, with 13 bases in the middle. The CDR3 has 12 residues. CDR1 and CDR2 (germline): GTSNPN, SVGIG (reference sequence). The CDR3 sequence: CAWKGRTVEAFF. Written as DNA, the CDR3 is TGTGCCTGGAAAGGGCGGACAGTTGAAGCTTTCTTT.

The V gene is TRBV6-5, the J gene TRBJ1-5; TRBD1 matches at 12 bases. The germline V gene encodes CDR1 MNHEY and CDR2 SVGAGI. V lost 6 bases, J lost 2 bases, and 2 bases stayed unmatched. CDR3 size: 15 residues. In DNA form, the CDR3 reads TGTGCCAGCAGGGGGACAGGGGGCGGCAATCAGCCCCAGCATTTT. Its protein is CASRGTGGGNQPQHF.

The J gene is TRBJ2-5, the V gene TRBV21-1; no DNA check was done on the table's D call, TRBD2. TRBV21-1 is a documented pseudogene. The CDR3 contains 13 residues. CDR3 coding DNA: TGTGCCGCTAATGGAGGGATCCAAGAGACCCAGTACTTC. It specifies CAANGGIQETQYF.

The table lists this clone with a count of one. The rearrangement joins TRBV28 to TRBJ1-5; weak D call: TRBD1 (5 bases). The CDR3 runs to 14 residues. Germline CDR1 MDHEN, CDR2 SYDVKM. Trimming removed 2 bases from V and 7 bases from J, with 12 bases in between. The chain's CDR3 is CASSLQGSWQPQHF. The CDR3 DNA sequence: TGTGCCAGCAGTTTACAGGGATCGTGGCAGCCCCAGCATTTT.

The chain uses TRBV11-2 and TRBJ1-4; 12 bases match TRBD1. V dropped 5 bases and J dropped 10; count of bases not matched to a gene: 5. The CDR3 covers 14 residues. Germline V CDR1 and CDR2: SGHAT, FQNNGV. The DNA of the CDR3 is TGTGCCAGCAGCCGCGGGACAGGGGGCTTAAAACTGTTTTTT. Translated, it gives CASSRGTGGLKLFF.

J is TRBJ1-5 and V is TRBV2; the D is unclear. Trimming removed 2 bases at V and 4 bases at J, with 6 bases between. This CDR3 spans 13 amino acids. From germline, CDR1 is SNHLY and CDR2 FYNNEI. CDR3 DNA: TGTGCCAGCAGTGAATCGTTAAATCAGCCCCAGCATTTT. The encoded protein is CASSESLNQPQHF.

The CDR3 spells CASSLGRNTEAFF. The CDR3 DNA reads TGTGCCAGCAGCCTCGGACGGAACACTGAAGCTTTCTTT. The chain uses TRBV11-3 and TRBJ1-1; D is ambiguous. Germline V lookup: CDR1 SGHNT, CDR2 YENEEA. CDR3 length: 13 residues. The V and J ends lost 5 bases and 1 base respectively, with 8 bases between them.

The V gene is TRBV10-2, the J gene TRBJ1-4; D not resolved. Trimming shortened V by 8 bases and J by 0 bases, and 10 bases separated the two germline ends. The CDR3 is made up of 14 amino acids. Germline CDR1 reads WSHSY; CDR2 reads SAAADI. CDR3 sequence: CASRPSATNEKLFF. CDR3 sequence (DNA): TGCGCCAGCCGACCGTCTGCAACTAATGAAAAACTGTTTTTT.

The chain is built from TRBV2 and TRBJ1-1; 7 bases are shared with TRBD1. V was clipped by 2 bases and J by 3 bases; unmatched bases: 6. This CDR3 contains 15 residues. CDR1 and CDR2 (germline): SNHLY, FYNNEI. DNA for the CDR3: TGTGCCAGCAGTGAATGGAGGGGGCGGGACACTGAAGCTTTCTTT. Protein: CASSEWRGRDTEAFF.

The V gene is TRBV28, the J gene TRBJ2-7, with D possibly TRBD2 on 5 matching bases. Trimming left V 6 bases short and J 3 bases short, with 21 bases between. The CDR3 length is 16 residues. Germline V gene data show CDR1 as MDHEN and CDR2 as SYDVKM. The CDR3 DNA sequence: TGTGCCAGCAGGTCGGACTCAGCCCCCGAGTTCTACGAGCAGTACTTC. Translating it yields CASRSDSAPEFYEQYF.

The gene calls are TRBV5-1 and TRBJ1-5; D is perhaps TRBD1 (5 bases). V was clipped by 4 bases and J by 2 bases, with 19 bases between them. The germline V gene has CDR1 SGHRS and CDR2 YFSETQ. The CDR3 covers 17 residues. CDR3 nucleotides: TGCGCCAGCAGCCCCGGGGTGGGGCAAGGGGGCAATCAGCCCCAGCATTTT. Its protein is CASSPGVGQGGNQPQHF.

The chain employs TRBV27 and TRBJ1-2; 7 positions agree with TRBD1. The germline CDR1 and CDR2 sequences are MNHEY and SMNVEV (reference sequence). The CDR3 length is 15 residues. With V trimmed by 2 bases and J by 8 bases, 11 bases remained unmatched. CDR3 region: CASSLRSTGKGGYTF. CDR3 nucleotide sequence: TGTGCCAGCAGTTTAAGGTCGACAGGGAAGGGCGGCTACACCTTC.

The chain is built from TRBV5-1 and TRBJ2-1; TRBD1 matches at 8 bases. The junction had 4 bases not matched to a gene; V was cut back by 4 bases and J by 4 bases. Germline CDR1 is SGHRS and CDR2 is YFSETQ. CDR3 length equals 14 residues. The CDR3, as DNA: TGCGCCAGCAGCGACAGGGGTCAATACAATGAGCAGTTCTTC. Translated, it gives CASSDRGQYNEQFF.

The rearrangement uses TRBV6-2 or TRBV6-3 and TRBJ1-2; weak D call: TRBD1 (6 bases). Germline CDR1 is MNHEY and CDR2 is SVGEGT. Trimming removed 4 bases from V and 4 bases from J, with 19 bases in between. The length of the CDR3 is 16 residues. This chain's CDR3 is CASSLLVGQSGYGYTF. The CDR3, as DNA: TGTGCCAGCAGTTTACTGGTCGGACAGTCCGGCTATGGCTACACCTTC.

This chain uses TRBV5-1 with TRBJ2-6, with 8 positions matching TRBD1. V trimming: 0 bases; J trimming: 2 bases; junction bases outside the gene matches: 10. This CDR3 contains 19 residues. Per germline, CDR1 SGHRS and CDR2 YFSETQ. The DNA of the CDR3 is TGCGCCAGCAGCTTGGGCTATGGACAGGGCGTTACTGGGGCCAACGTCCTGACTTTC. This encodes CASSLGYGQGVTGANVLTF.